This T cell receptor beta chain derives from a study of cytotoxic CD8 clonotypes in ibrutinib-treated CLL (dated by TCRdb to the early 2020s). Background for the entire study: In this cohort, more than 14 patients were treatment-naive and approximately 10 were relapsed/refractory, while some 18 had unmutated IGHV. Samples at response were collected after a median of roughly 13 months of treatment, with a range of about 6 to 40 months. Partial responses were observed in 24 patients and complete responses in 2; after a median follow-up of roughly 62 months, remission was maintained in around 14 patients and progression was observed in roughly twelve. Longitudinal samples were obtainable from about 30% of the roughly 86 participants in the trial. Cryopreserved peripheral blood mononuclear cells were collected at three points: before therapy, at response, and at either sustained remission or disease progression. On average, each sample yielded hundreds of thousands of productive templates and roughly 95,000 productive rearrangements. Patients were still on ibrutinib when every remission and progressive disease sample was collected. Findings and caveats that apply to the study as a whole: Baseline clonality was found to be higher than that of age-matched healthy donors and was strongly correlated with circulating CD8+ T-cell counts. At ibrutinib response clonality went up, during sustained remission it held steady, and at progression it dropped back toward baseline. Public clonotypes were rare and either contracted or stayed stable during treatment, and the rise in clonality at ibrutinib response reflected the expansion of private clonotypes. Sampling times were not matched between sustained-remission and progressing patients, and lymph node repertoires were not studied.

On this clone: The antigen this receptor binds is unknown. Per-base quality was not reported, and no clone a single base away is much larger than it.

A MiSeq instrument was used for deep resolution sequencing, which targeted depths ranging from 1 in 1 million up to 1 in 200,000 T cells, with coverage averaging 10x for each clonotype. The immunoSEQ hsTCRB Kit was used to generate the TCR beta libraries. The source study handled its data this way. The data were analyzed with ImmunoSEQ Analyzer and ImmunoSEQ Data Assistant, and V, D and J gene assignments followed IMGT definitions. Clonality, which ranges from 0 to 1, was calculated by subtracting the normalized Shannon entropy of productive rearrangement frequencies from one. Public clonotype analysis was restricted to overrepresented clonotypes comprising at least 0.05% of each patient's repertoire. About a dozen repertoires from age-matched healthy donors, obtained from immuneACCESS, served as clonality controls. TCRdb took over this immuneACCESS table, retaining in-frame rearrangements with V and J assigned. Such tables are incomplete; in checked studies, under half of the missing clones stem from an unresolved V gene, and the remainder is unexplained. V and J calls and clone size are copied from that table; D and trimming were computed from the DNA. A total of about 200,000 clones appear in this sample, 72% of them only once. Around 15% of the sample lies in the top ten.

Taken from cysteine to phenylalanine, the CDR3 has 14 residues. This entry keeps only the CDR3 DNA: 42 bases, framed from base 1. Relative to germline, V is missing 3 bases and J is missing 8 bases, with 6 bases of the junction outside any gene match. The germline V gene yields KGHSH for CDR1 and LQKENI for CDR2. What the time point label conveys for this sample: approximately 2 years on ibrutinib. For TCR beta library preparation, roughly 2.2 micrograms of genomic DNA were isolated from cryopreserved PBMCs. Longitudinal blood samples from CLL patients on ibrutinib monotherapy underwent high-throughput TCR beta sequencing. Patients were enrolled in a phase 2 open-label single-center ibrutinib monotherapy trial.

This sequence originates from a human donor with chronic lymphocytic leukemia. The receptor chain draws on TRBV18 and TRBJ1-5; the junction holds 8 bases that match TRBD1. The source was PBMCs, collected after 24 months of ibrutinib treatment. The nucleotide sequence reads as follows: TGTGCCAGCTCACCTCGACAGGGGAGGGAGCCCCAGCATTTT. Translated, this is CASSPRQGREPQHF.